Within the sample, the clone carrying this TCR beta chain is medium-sized. The antigen is unknown. TCRdb's table, derived via immunoSEQ multiplex PCR, lists solely in-frame clones and lacks some. Of under 20,000 clones listed, more than 55% were seen once; the top ten hold 8.3%. The sample is drawn from a study of PD-1 blockade in classical Hodgkin lymphoma. There are 15 residues in the CDR3. Germline V CDR1 and CDR2: MDHEN, SYDVKM. Trimming pared 5 bases from V and 2 bases from J, leaving 16 bases between. All trial patients relapsed after autologous stem cell transplantation. Whole-study findings and limits: By C4D1 there was a significant rise in CD4+ TCR diversity but not in CD8+ TCR diversity.

The chain is built from TRBV28 and TRBJ2-7; unclear D gene. The origin of this receptor is a human donor with classical Hodgkin lymphoma. The material was peripheral blood mononuclear cells (PBMCs), obtained before the second cycle of nivolumab. The CDR3 is CASSPISQITYEQYF. CDR3 DNA: TGTGCCAGCAGTCCCATCTCGCAGATAACCTACGAGCAGTACTTC. Based on the CDR3 plus reference TRBV28 and TRBJ2-7, the full variable domain is DVKVTQSSRYLVKRTGEKVFLECVQDMDHENMFWYRQDPGLGLRLIYFSYDVKMKEKGDIPEGYSVSREKKERFSLILESASTNQTSMYLCASSPISQITYEQYFGPGTRLTVT.